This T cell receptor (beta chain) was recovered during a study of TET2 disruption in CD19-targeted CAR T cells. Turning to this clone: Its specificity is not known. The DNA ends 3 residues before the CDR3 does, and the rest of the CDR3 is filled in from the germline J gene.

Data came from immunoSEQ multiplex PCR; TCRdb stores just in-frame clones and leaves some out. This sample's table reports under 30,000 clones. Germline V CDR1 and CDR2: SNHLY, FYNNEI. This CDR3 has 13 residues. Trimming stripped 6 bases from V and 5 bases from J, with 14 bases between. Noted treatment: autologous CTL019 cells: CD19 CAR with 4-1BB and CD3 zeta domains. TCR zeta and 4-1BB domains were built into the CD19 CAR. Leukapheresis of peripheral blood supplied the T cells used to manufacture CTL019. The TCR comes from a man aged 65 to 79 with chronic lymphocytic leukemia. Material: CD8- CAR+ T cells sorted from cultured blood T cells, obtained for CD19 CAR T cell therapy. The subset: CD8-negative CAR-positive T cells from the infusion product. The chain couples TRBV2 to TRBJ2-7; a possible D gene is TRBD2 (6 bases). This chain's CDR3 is CASSWDSSNEQYF. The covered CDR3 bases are TGTGCCAGCAGCTGGGACTCCAGTAACGAG.